This is a list of T cell receptor beta chains from one sample in a study of T cell changes during pregnancy in multiple sclerosis. Some clones are missing from TCRdb's copy, which holds only in-frame ones; the method was immunoSEQ multiplex PCR. The profile shows about 32,000 clones, roughly nine tenths of them singletons. The material was CD8+ T cells from peripheral blood mononuclear cells, obtained in the third trimester of pregnancy. The receptors stem from a female donor with multiple sclerosis, enrolled in a pregnancy study. Both conserved end residues are part of each CDR3. The D gene is left open where the match is weak. The size of a clone is reported for some rows only, either as once, few or many, or as a class for expanded clones.

v_gene,j_gene,abundance,d_gene,CDR3aa,CDR3nt
TRBV6-4,TRBJ2-3,.,TRBD2,CASSRTSGSTDTQYF,TGTGCCAGCAGCCGGACTAGCGGGAGCACAGATACGCAGTATTTT
TRBV5-6,TRBJ2-1,.,.,CASSLAGDRDYNEQFF,TGTGCCAGCAGCTTGGCCGGCGACAGAGACTACAATGAGCAGTTCTTC
TRBV5-6,TRBJ2-1,many,.,CASSYALRDEQFF,TGTGCCAGCAGCTATGCTCTACGGGATGAGCAGTTCTTC
TRBV7-6,TRBJ2-5,.,TRBD2,CASSFVPSGGQETQYF,TGTGCCAGCAGCTTCGTCCCGTCGGGGGGTCAAGAGACCCAGTACTTC
TRBV7-3,TRBJ1-5,.,.,CASSEGGGSNQPQHF,TGTGCCAGCAGCGAAGGGGGGGGGAGCAATCAGCCCCAGCATTTT
TRBV5-6,TRBJ2-1,.,.,CASSYYFENEQFF,TGTGCCAGCAGCTACTACTTCGAAAATGAGCAGTTCTTC
TRBV27,TRBJ2-5,.,TRBD1,CASSLGGTGERETQYF,TGTGCCAGCAGTTTAGGAGGGACAGGGGAGCGAGAGACCCAGTACTTC
TRBV4-1,TRBJ2-7,.,TRBD2,CASSQGLAGPYEQYF,TGCGCCAGCAGCCAGGGGCTAGCGGGACCCTACGAGCAGTACTTC
TRBV7-9,TRBJ2-2,.,TRBD1,CASSLERTGHRELFF,TGTGCCAGCAGCTTAGAACGGACAGGACACCGGGAGCTGTTTTTT
TRBV9,TRBJ2-1,few,.,CASSASGVDEQFF,TGTGCCAGCAGCGCTTCGGGGGTCGATGAGCAGTTCTTC
TRBV7-2,TRBJ2-1,.,TRBD2,CASSQRASGMSYNEQFF,TGTGCCAGCAGCCAGAGGGCTAGCGGGATGTCCTACAATGAGCAGTTCTTC
TRBV5-5,TRBJ2-7,.,TRBD1,CASSYPDRGLDEQYF,TGTGCCAGCAGCTACCCAGACAGGGGTCTCGACGAGCAGTACTTC
TRBV6-4,TRBJ2-3,.,TRBD2,CASSASSGSTDTQYF,TGTGCCAGCAGTGCCTCTAGCGGGAGCACAGATACGCAGTATTTT
TRBV9,TRBJ2-1,.,TRBD2,CASSVEGTSGKVRDEQFF,TGTGCCAGCAGCGTAGAAGGGACTAGCGGGAAGGTGAGAGATGAGCAGTTCTTC
TRBV7-9,TRBJ2-1,few,TRBD2,CASSFLAGEQFF,TGTGCCAGCAGCTTCTTAGCGGGAGAGCAGTTCTTC
TRBV5-5,TRBJ1-1,.,TRBD1,CASSPGQGGNTEAFF,TGTGCCAGCAGCCCGGGACAGGGGGGGAACACTGAAGCTTTCTTT
TRBV27,TRBJ2-1,.,TRBD2,CASSLAGVSYNEQFF,TGTGCCAGCAGCCTCGCGGGAGTGTCCTACAATGAGCAGTTCTTC
TRBV18,TRBJ1-2,once,.,CASSLDSYGYTF,TGTGCCAGCTCACTAGACTCCTATGGCTACACCTTC
TRBV5-6,TRBJ1-1,.,TRBD1,CASSSQGAVTMNTEAFF,TGTGCCAGCAGCTCCCAGGGGGCCGTTACCATGAACACTGAAGCTTTCTTT
TRBV9,TRBJ2-1,.,.,CASSPEDEQFF,TGTGCCAGCAGCCCTGAGGATGAGCAGTTCTTC
TRBV19,TRBJ2-5,.,TRBD1,CASSGYRGETQYF,TGTGCCAGTAGTGGCTACAGGGGAGAGACCCAGTACTTC
TRBV12-5,TRBJ2-7,.,TRBD1,CASGFLRLSGQGAGEQYF,TGTGCTAGTGGTTTTTTACGACTTTCGGGACAGGGGGCGGGGGAGCAGTACTTC
TRBV2,TRBJ1-3,.,.,CASSGGRLGSGNTIYF,TGTGCCAGCAGTGGGGGCCGACTGGGCTCTGGAAACACCATATATTTT
TRBV2,TRBJ1-1,.,TRBD1,CASRIPGGLNTEAFF,TGTGCCAGCAGAATCCCAGGGGGCTTGAACACTGAAGCTTTCTTT
TRBV4-2,TRBJ2-7,.,TRBD1,CASSRPGTGGTYEQYF,TGTGCCAGCAGCCGCCCCGGGACAGGGGGGACCTACGAGCAGTACTTC
TRBV15,TRBJ2-1,.,TRBD2,CATSRASGGSYNEQFF,TGTGCCACCAGCAGGGCTAGCGGGGGGTCCTACAATGAGCAGTTCTTC
TRBV28,TRBJ1-5,.,TRBD1,CASTPIRDSLNQPQHF,TGTGCCAGCACTCCTATTAGGGACAGTCTCAATCAGCCCCAGCATTTT
TRBV10-3,TRBJ2-7,.,.,CAISEPGRSYEQYF,TGTGCCATCAGTGAACCAGGCCGATCCTACGAGCAGTACTTC
TRBV27,TRBJ2-7,.,TRBD1,CASSPSMLGQNTYEQYF,TGTGCCAGCAGTCCTTCAATGTTGGGACAGAACACCTACGAGCAGTACTTC
TRBV5-6,TRBJ2-4,.,.,CASSLLVSALAKNIQYF,TGTGCCAGCAGCTTATTAGTCTCTGCTCTAGCCAAAAACATTCAGTACTTC
TRBV18,TRBJ2-7,once,TRBD2,CASSPLAGAIREQYF,TGTGCCAGCTCACCTCTAGCGGGAGCTATACGAGAGCAGTACTTC
TRBV9,TRBJ1-2,.,TRBD1,CASSPRTGHGYTF,TGTGCCAGCAGCCCTCGGACAGGACATGGCTACACCTTC
TRBV27,TRBJ2-1,.,TRBD1,CASSLDRGRNEQFF,TGTGCCAGCAGCCTCGACAGGGGTCGGAATGAGCAGTTCTTC
TRBV27,TRBJ2-2,.,TRBD2,CASSLGEGFGTGELFF,TGTGCCAGCAGTTTAGGGGAGGGGTTTGGGACCGGGGAGCTGTTTTTT
TRBV10-3,TRBJ2-2,.,.,CAISEKVAAGELFF,TGTGCCATCAGTGAGAAGGTAGCGGCCGGGGAGCTGTTTTTT
TRBV27,TRBJ1-1,.,TRBD1,CATRTGGRTEAFF,TGTGCCACCCGAACAGGGGGTAGAACTGAAGCTTTCTTT
TRBV28,TRBJ2-1,once,.,CASSPPGLPGNEQFF,TGTGCCAGCAGCCCCCCTGGGCTCCCGGGGAATGAGCAGTTCTTC
TRBV5-1,TRBJ2-7,.,TRBD1,CASSPGGPYEQYF,TGCGCCAGCAGCCCAGGGGGCCCCTACGAGCAGTACTTC
TRBV28,TRBJ2-1,.,TRBD2,CASTSGLHTSYNEQFF,TGTGCCAGCACTTCGGGACTACATACTTCCTACAATGAGCAGTTCTTC
TRBV25-1,TRBJ2-1,.,.,CASKNNEQFF,TGTGCCAGTAAAAACAATGAGCAGTTCTTC
TRBV9,TRBJ2-1,.,.,CASSARLGVGGNEQFF,TGTGCCAGCAGCGCCCGGTTGGGGGTGGGGGGCAATGAGCAGTTCTTC
TRBV7-9,TRBJ2-2,.,.,CASSFPANTGELFF,TGTGCCAGCAGCTTCCCCGCGAACACCGGGGAGCTGTTTTTT
TRBV27,TRBJ2-7,once,TRBD1,CASSFGDRTYYEQYF,TGTGCCAGCAGTTTTGGGGACAGGACCTATTACGAGCAGTACTTC
TRBV9,TRBJ2-2,.,TRBD2,CASSVGLSGANTGELFF,TGTGCCAGCAGCGTAGGGTTAAGCGGGGCGAACACCGGGGAGCTGTTTTTT
TRBV7-9,TRBJ2-7,.,.,CASSLVRDSRPEIEQYF,TGTGCCAGCAGCTTAGTTAGGGACTCCAGGCCAGAAATAGAGCAGTACTTC
TRBV28,TRBJ1-2,.,.,CASSGKQGFYGYTF,TGTGCCAGCAGTGGGAAACAGGGATTCTATGGCTACACCTTC
TRBV5-1,TRBJ2-7,.,.,CASSQVDSYEQYF,TGCGCCAGCAGCCAAGTGGACAGCTACGAGCAGTACTTC
TRBV13,TRBJ2-4,.,.,CASSSNREGAKNIQYF,TGTGCCAGCAGCTCTAACAGGGAGGGAGCCAAAAACATTCAGTACTTC
TRBV19,TRBJ2-7,.,.,CASSPSLLAGYEQYF,TGTGCCAGTAGTCCTTCCCTCCTCGCGGGATACGAGCAGTACTTC
TRBV28,TRBJ1-2,.,TRBD1,CASSLLEGADGYTF,TGTGCCAGCAGTTTATTGGAGGGGGCGGACGGCTACACCTTC
TRBV7-9,TRBJ1-1,.,.,CASSEQDSMNTEAFF,TGTGCCAGCAGCGAGCAAGACAGTATGAACACTGAAGCTTTCTTT
TRBV15,TRBJ2-2,.,.,CATSRGPSTGELFF,TGTGCCACCAGCAGAGGTCCTAGCACCGGGGAGCTGTTTTTT
TRBV6-5,TRBJ1-2,.,.,CASSLAENYGYTF,TGTGCCAGCAGTCTCGCGGAAAACTATGGCTACACCTTC
TRBV9,TRBJ1-1,few,TRBD1,CASSPRDRNTEAFF,TGTGCCAGCAGCCCCCGGGACAGAAACACTGAAGCTTTCTTT
TRBV27,TRBJ2-7,.,TRBD1,CASSSRNRGHEQYF,TGTGCCAGCAGTTCCCGGAACAGGGGGCACGAGCAGTACTTC
TRBV6-1,TRBJ2-1,.,TRBD2,CASIVTSGSYNEQFF,TGTGCCAGCATCGTGACTAGCGGCTCCTACAATGAGCAGTTCTTC
TRBV28,TRBJ2-4,.,TRBD1,CASSPGTGGTKNIQYF,TGTGCCAGCAGCCCCGGGACAGGGGGAACCAAAAACATTCAGTACTTC
TRBV5-4,TRBJ1-1,.,.,CASSLSGITEAFF,TGTGCCAGCAGCTTGTCGGGGATCACTGAAGCTTTCTTT
TRBV6-1,TRBJ1-5,.,TRBD1,CASSELVWRGTVGHF,TGTGCCAGCAGTGAATTGGTTTGGAGGGGGACAGTAGGGCATTTT